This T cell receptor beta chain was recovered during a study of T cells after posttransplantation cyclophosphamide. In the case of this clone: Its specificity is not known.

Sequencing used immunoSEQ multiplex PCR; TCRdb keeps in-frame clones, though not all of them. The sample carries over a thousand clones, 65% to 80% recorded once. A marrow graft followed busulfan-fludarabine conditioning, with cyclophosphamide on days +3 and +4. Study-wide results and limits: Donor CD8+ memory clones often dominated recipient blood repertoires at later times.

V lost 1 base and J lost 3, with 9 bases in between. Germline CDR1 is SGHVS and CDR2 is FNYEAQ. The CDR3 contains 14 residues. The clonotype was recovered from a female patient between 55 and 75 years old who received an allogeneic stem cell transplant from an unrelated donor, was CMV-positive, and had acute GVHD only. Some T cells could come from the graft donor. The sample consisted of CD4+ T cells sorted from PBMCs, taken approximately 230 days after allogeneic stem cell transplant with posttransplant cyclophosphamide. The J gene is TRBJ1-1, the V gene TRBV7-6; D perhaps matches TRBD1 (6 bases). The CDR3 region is CASSLVRGDTEAFF. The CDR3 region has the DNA TGTGCCAGCAGCTTAGTCAGGGGTGACACTGAAGCTTTCTTT.